This passage covers 5 T cell receptor beta chains from one sample sequenced in a study of cytomegalovirus exposure and HLA in healthy donors. 13 Jbeta primers and 60 Vbeta primers were used for the PCR. TCRdb's table, derived via immunoSEQ multiplex PCR, lists solely in-frame clones and lacks some. The repertoire includes roughly 93,000 clones, 80% of them detected once, and about 7.9% sits in the top ten. Specimen: PBMCs. Receptor source: a man between 25 and 39 years old in good health and CMV-seronegative.

This clone was seen more than once but under ten times. The chain has TRBV9 and TRBJ2-7; 7 bases match TRBD2. The ends lost 4 bases at V and 6 bases at J; junction bases unmatched: 13. CDR3 length equals 15 residues. From germline, CDR1 is SGDLS and CDR2 YYNGEE. As DNA, the CDR3 is TGTGCCAGCAGCCGCCGGGCTAGCGGTCCCGTCGAGCAGTACTTC. Translation gives CASSRRASGPVEQYF.

This rearrangement joins TRBV7-6 to TRBJ1-1; 7 bases fit TRBD1. V lost 5 bases to trimming and J lost 1 base; unmatched junction nucleotides: 7. The CDR3 is 15 residues long. Germline assignment: CDR1 SGHVS and CDR2 FNYEAQ. CDR3 DNA sequence: TGTGCCAGCAGCCCGGCGGGACAGACGAACACTGAAGCTTTCTTT. This translates into CASSPAGQTNTEAFF.

V is TRBV7-9 and J is TRBJ2-1; the match to TRBD1 covers 7 bases. The CDR3 sequence is 15 residues long. The germline V gene encodes CDR1 SEHNR and CDR2 FQNEAQ (reference sequence). Trimming cost V 5 bases and J 3 bases; bases outside gene matches: 7. The CDR3, as DNA: TGTGCCAGCAGCCGAACAGGGGTTAACTACAATGAGCAGTTCTTC. As protein: CASSRTGVNYNEQFF. The full variable domain, its missing parts supplied by reference TRBV7-9 and TRBJ2-1, is DTGVSQNPRHKITKRGQNVTFRCDPISEHNRLYWYRQTLGQGPEFLTYFQNEAQLEKSRLLSDRFSAERPKGSFSTLEIQRTEQGDSAMYLCASSRTGVNYNEQFFGPGTRLTVL.

The rearrangement joins TRBV28 to TRBJ1-2, with 9 bases lining up with TRBD1. Germline V gene data show CDR1 as MDHEN and CDR2 as SYDVKM. This CDR3 region has 16 residues. V trimming: 6 bases; J trimming: 4 bases; junction bases outside the gene matches: 12. The CDR3 nucleotides read TGTGCCAGCAGACAAAGCACAGGGGGCGGTGGCTATGGCTACACCTTC. Amino acid sequence: CASRQSTGGGGYGYTF.

This sequence joins TRBV7-2 and TRBJ2-3, with a possible D match to TRBD2 (7 bases). V was cut by 8 bases and J by 0 bases, with 9 bases left in between. Germline V CDR1 and CDR2: SGHTA, FQGNSA. The CDR3 covers 13 residues. CDR3: CASGGASTDTQYF. CDR3 bases: TGTGCCAGCGGGGGGGCTAGCACAGATACGCAGTATTTT. Filled out from reference TRBV7-2 and TRBJ2-3, the complete variable domain reads GAGVSQSPSNKVTEKGKDVELRCDPISGHTALYWYRQSLGQGLEFLIYFQGNSAPDKSGLPSDRFSAERTGGSVSTLTIQRTQQEDSAVYLCASGGASTDTQYFGPGTRLTVL.